This TCR beta chain emerged from a study of blood T cell repertoires in COVID-19. The protocol was immunoSEQ multiplex PCR, while the TCRdb copy is restricted to in-frame clones and leaves out a portion. Here the sample spans approximately 230,000 clones, about 86% being singletons. Germline values: CDR1 SQVTM, CDR2 ANQGSEA. The CDR3 is 14 residues long. The junction had 3 bases not matched to a gene; V was cut back by 7 bases and J by 0 bases. The V call is TRBV29-1, the J call TRBJ2-1, with 10 bases aligning to TRBD2. Sequencing was performed on peripheral blood. This clonotype was sampled from an older man with acute or convalescent COVID-19. The CDR3 region has the DNA TGCAGCGACGCTAGCGGGAGCTCCTACAATGAGCAGTTCTTC. This encodes CSDASGSSYNEQFF.